Given below is one T cell receptor beta chain in context. This record comes from a study of blood T cell repertoires in COVID-19. Background on the study: There were acute and convalescent COVID-19 samples, and they came from the United States, Italy and Spain. From T cells, B-cell-depleted T cells, or PBMCs came the material, which was cDNA or gDNA.

The CDR3 length is 17 residues. The V segment lost 5 bases and the J segment 0 bases; nucleotides outside the gene matches: 10. The germline V gene encodes CDR1 MNHEY and CDR2 SMNVEV (reference sequence). As handled by the study authors: Amplification from reference gene primers served as the basis for estimated nucleated cell counts. Assay used: immunoSEQ multiplex PCR; TCRdb lists only in-frame clones, some missing. V and J calls and clone size are those listed in that table; D and trimming were worked out from the DNA. The table has under 95,000 clones, 70% to 85% seen once. The receptor was derived from a woman aged 80 or over with COVID-19, enrolled during active disease. The V call is TRBV27, the J call TRBJ2-4, with 7 positions matching TRBD1. Input material: peripheral blood. The CDR3 DNA is TGTGCCAGCAGTCCTCGTGGACAGGCTCTAGCCAAAAACATTCAGTACTTC. Amino acid sequence: CASSPRGQALAKNIQYF.